In this sample, the clone carrying this T cell receptor beta chain turned up a few times. Unique molecular identifiers were built into the TCRbeta library. In TCRdb, the PCR reads were re-called with MiXCR into one record per CDR3 protein. The profile shows 500,000 to 600,000 distinct CDR3 sequences, over 25% of them singletons. The record originates from a study of T-cell reconstitution after alpha-beta-depleted transplantation in children. This CDR3 has 13 residues. V trimming: 7 bases; J trimming: 6 bases; junction bases outside the gene matches: 9. CDR1 and CDR2 from the germline V gene are MDHEN and SYDVKM.

This TCR was sampled from a human donor who donated a stem cell graft to a child with aplastic anemia. The starting material was PBMCs from the stem cell graft donor, obtained from the stem cell graft. The rearrangement links TRBV28 to TRBJ2-7, with 7 bases fitting TRBD2. CDR3 amino acids: CASILNSGGEQYF. CDR3 coding DNA: TGTGCCAGCATTCTCAACTCGGGAGGCGAGCAGTACTTC.